What follows are 3 T cell receptor beta chains derived from one specimen sequenced in a study of blood T cell repertoires in COVID-19. Sequencing used immunoSEQ multiplex PCR; TCRdb keeps in-frame clones, though not all of them. This table holds a few hundred thousand clones, about 91% found once. Sample: PBMCs or T cells enriched from blood (not recorded which). These receptors originate from a young man with acute COVID-19.

The rearrangement uses TRBV27 and TRBJ1-2; a weak D match, TRBD1 (6 bases). CDR3 length: 13 amino acids. V lost 2 bases and J 4 bases, leaving 8 bases between the germline ends. Germline V gene lookup returns CDR1 MNHEY and CDR2 SMNVEV (reference sequence). The CDR3 DNA follows: TGTGCCAGCAGTTTAGTAGGGGGCTATGGCTACACCTTC. It specifies CASSLVGGYGYTF.

This rearrangement joins TRBV5-8 to TRBJ2-1; the match to TRBD2 covers 9 bases. Trimming removed 0 bases from V and 8 bases from J; junction bases left unmatched: 12. The CDR3 length is 17 residues. The germline gives CDR1 SGHTS, CDR2 YDEGEE. The CDR3 reads CASSLVGTSSLVDEQFF. CDR3 DNA: TGTGCCAGCAGCTTGGTTGGGACTAGCTCCTTAGTAGATGAGCAGTTCTTC. The whole variable domain, filled in from reference TRBV5-8 and TRBJ2-1, reads EAGVTQSPTHLIKTRGQQATLRCSPISGHTSVYWYQQALGLGLQFLLWYDEGEERNRGNFPPRFSGRQFPNYSSELNVNALELEDSALYLCASSLVGTSSLVDEQFFGPGTRLTVL.

The chain combines TRBV7-9 with TRBJ2-7; 11 bases match TRBD2. The germline V gene encodes CDR1 SEHNR and CDR2 FQNEAQ (reference sequence). V lost 6 bases to trimming and J lost 2 bases; unmatched junction nucleotides: 9. CDR3 length equals 16 residues. This chain's CDR3 is CASSREDSGRAYEQYF. The CDR3 DNA sequence: TGTGCCAGCAGTCGGGAGGATAGCGGGAGGGCCTACGAGCAGTACTTC.